This T cell receptor beta chain was recovered during a study of siplizumab effects on memory and regulatory T cells. Points on this clone: Its antigen remains unknown. A read error may account for a junction end that differs from germline.

The length of the CDR3 is 9 residues. Germline CDR1 is MNHNS and CDR2 is SASEGT. Method: immunoSEQ multiplex PCR; TCRdb's copy keeps in-frame clones and lacks some. The sample gives around 95,000 clones, 91% of which show up once; roughly 0.15% is in the top ten. The study's findings and limits: Unstimulated subsets accounted for the mapping of only a minor share of the clones that were alloreactive.

This TCR came from a human donor in good health. V gene TRBV6-1 combines with J gene TRBJ1-2; D ambiguous. The material sequenced was CD4+ T cells sorted from blood. The CDR3 nucleotides are TGTGCCAGCAGTGAATCCCGGGACTTC. Its protein product is CASSESRDF.